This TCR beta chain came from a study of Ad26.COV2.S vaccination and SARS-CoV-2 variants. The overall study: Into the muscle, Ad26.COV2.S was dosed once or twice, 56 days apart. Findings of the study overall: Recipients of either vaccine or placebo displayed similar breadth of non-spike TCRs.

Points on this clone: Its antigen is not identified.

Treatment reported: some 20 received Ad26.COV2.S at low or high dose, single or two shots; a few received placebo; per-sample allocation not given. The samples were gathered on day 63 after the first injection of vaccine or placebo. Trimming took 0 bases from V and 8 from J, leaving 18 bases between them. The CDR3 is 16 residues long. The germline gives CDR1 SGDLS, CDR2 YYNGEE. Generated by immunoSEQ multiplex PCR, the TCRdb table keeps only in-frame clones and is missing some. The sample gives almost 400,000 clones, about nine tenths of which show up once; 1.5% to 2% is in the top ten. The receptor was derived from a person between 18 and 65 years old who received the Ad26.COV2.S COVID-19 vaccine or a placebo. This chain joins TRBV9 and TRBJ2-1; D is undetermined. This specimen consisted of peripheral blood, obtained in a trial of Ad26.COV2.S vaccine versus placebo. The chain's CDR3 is CASSVDFGHSGDEQFF. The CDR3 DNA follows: TGTGCCAGCAGCGTAGACTTTGGGCATTCCGGAGATGAGCAGTTCTTC.